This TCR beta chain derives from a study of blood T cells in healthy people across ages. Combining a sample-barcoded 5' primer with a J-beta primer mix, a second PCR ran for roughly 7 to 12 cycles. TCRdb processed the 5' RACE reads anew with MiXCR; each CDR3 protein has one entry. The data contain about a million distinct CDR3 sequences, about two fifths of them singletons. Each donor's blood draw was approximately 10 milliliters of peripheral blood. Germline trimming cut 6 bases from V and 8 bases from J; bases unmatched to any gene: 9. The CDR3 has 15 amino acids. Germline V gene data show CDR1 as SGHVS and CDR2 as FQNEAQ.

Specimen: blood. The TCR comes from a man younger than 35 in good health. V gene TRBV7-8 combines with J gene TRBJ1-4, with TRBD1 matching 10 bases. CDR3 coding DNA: TGTGCCAGCAGTTGGGACGGGACAGGGGAGGAAAAACTGTTTTTT. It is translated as CASSWDGTGEEKLFF.